The T cell receptor beta chain under discussion was sequenced for a study of blood T cell repertoires in COVID-19. Study-wide background: Material from acute and convalescent COVID-19 was sourced from the United States, Italy and Spain. PBMCs, B-cell-depleted T cells, or T cells were the source of the cDNA or gDNA that made up the material.

This clone appeared a single time. Original methodology: The assay estimated nucleated cells by amplifying reference gene primers. This table comes from immunoSEQ multiplex PCR, and its TCRdb copy is limited to in-frame clones, with some not included. That table supplies the V and J calls and clone size; D and trimming were determined from the DNA. The sample comprises 370,000 or so clones, about 90% of which are singletons, and 1% to 1.5% rests with the top ten. The sequence came from a young man who had recovered from COVID-19. Sequencing used PBMCs or T cells enriched from blood (not recorded which).

In DNA form, the CDR3 reads TGTGCCAGCAGTTACTCGAGATATCAGCCCCAGCATTTT. Translating gives CASSYSRYQPQHF. The chain couples TRBV6-5 to TRBJ1-5; D ambiguous. CDR1 and CDR2 (germline): MNHEY, SVGAGI. CDR3 length equals 13 residues. Trimming removed 0 bases from V and 5 bases from J, with 5 bases in between.